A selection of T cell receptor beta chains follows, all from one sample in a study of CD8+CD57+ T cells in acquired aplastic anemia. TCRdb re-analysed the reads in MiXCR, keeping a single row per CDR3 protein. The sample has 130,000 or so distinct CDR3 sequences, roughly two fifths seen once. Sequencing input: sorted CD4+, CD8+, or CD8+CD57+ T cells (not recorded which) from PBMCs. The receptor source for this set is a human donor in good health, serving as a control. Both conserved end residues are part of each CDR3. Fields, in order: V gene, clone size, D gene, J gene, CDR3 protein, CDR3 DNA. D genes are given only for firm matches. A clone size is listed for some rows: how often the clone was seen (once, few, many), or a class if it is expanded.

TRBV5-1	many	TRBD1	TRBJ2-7	CASSLQGAQGAYEQYF	TGCGCCAGCAGTCTACAGGGGGCGCAGGGAGCCTACGAGCAGTACTTC
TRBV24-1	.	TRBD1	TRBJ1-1	CATSSDGTAAFF	TGTGCCACCAGCTCAGACGGGACAGCAGCTTTCTTT
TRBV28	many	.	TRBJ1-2	CASSRAPAGSYGYTF	TGTGCCAGCAGCCGTGCCCCAGCAGGGAGCTATGGCTACACCTTC
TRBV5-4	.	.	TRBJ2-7	CASSLVASGGSYEQYF	TGTGCCAGCAGCTTAGTAGCGTCCGGGGGCTCCTACGAGCAGTACTTC
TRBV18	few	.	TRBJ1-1	CASSSGRRAFF	TGTGCCAGCTCAAGCGGGCGGCGCGCTTTCTTT
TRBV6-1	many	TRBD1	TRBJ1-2	CASSEGQVYGYTF	TGTGCCAGCAGTGAGGGACAGGTCTATGGCTACACCTTC
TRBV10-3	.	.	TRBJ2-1	CASSRGGGAYNEQFF	TGTGCCAGCAGCCGGGGTGGGGGTGCCTACAATGAGCAGTTCTTC
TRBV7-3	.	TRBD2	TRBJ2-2	CASSPSGGKTGELFF	TGTGCCAGCAGTCCTAGCGGGGGCAAAACCGGGGAGCTGTTTTTT
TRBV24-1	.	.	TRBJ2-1	CATTQQGSYNEQFF	TGTGCCACCACTCAACAGGGCTCCTACAATGAGCAGTTCTTC
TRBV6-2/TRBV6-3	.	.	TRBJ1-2	CASSYPSGPPKWSYGYTF	TGTGCCAGCAGTTACCCGTCAGGGCCACCCAAGTGGAGCTATGGCTACACCTTC
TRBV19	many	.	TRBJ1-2	CASSLGGGYGYTF	TGTGCCAGTTCCCTCGGCGGGGGCTATGGCTACACCTTC
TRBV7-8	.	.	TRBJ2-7	CASSQGGPYEQYF	TGTGCCAGTAGCCAAGGGGGGCCCTACGAGCAGTACTTC
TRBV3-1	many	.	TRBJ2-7	CASSRQVRDSYEQYF	TGTGCCAGCAGCCGTCAGGTGAGGGACTCCTACGAGCAGTACTTC
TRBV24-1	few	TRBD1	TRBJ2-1	CATSDWGTGYNEQFF	TGTGCCACCAGTGATTGGGGGACAGGGTACAATGAGCAGTTCTTC
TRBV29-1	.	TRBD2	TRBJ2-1	CSVIKTSGGYNEQFF	TGCAGCGTTATCAAGACTAGCGGGGGTTACAATGAGCAGTTCTTC
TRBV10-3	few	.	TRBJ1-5	CAIRPGSYSNQPQHF	TGTGCCATCAGACCGGGATCTTATAGCAATCAGCCCCAGCATTTT
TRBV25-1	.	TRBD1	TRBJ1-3	CASSDPQGAENTIYF	TGTGCCAGCAGTGACCCACAGGGGGCGGAAAACACCATATATTTT
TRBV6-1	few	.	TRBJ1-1	CASVQGVSGTEAFF	TGTGCCAGCGTACAGGGAGTTTCCGGGACTGAAGCTTTCTTT
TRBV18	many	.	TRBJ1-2	CASSPPGARESSYTF	TGTGCCAGCTCACCCCCCGGGGCCAGGGAGTCGAGCTACACCTTC
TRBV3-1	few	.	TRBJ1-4	CASSPGVYEKLFF	TGTGCCAGCAGCCCCGGGGTCTACGAAAAACTGTTTTTT
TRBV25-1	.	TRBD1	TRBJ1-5	CASQTGGEVGQPQHF	TGTGCCAGCCAGACAGGGGGAGAGGTCGGTCAGCCCCAGCATTTT
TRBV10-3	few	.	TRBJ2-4	CAISDSQVHIQYF	TGTGCCATCAGTGATTCCCAGGTCCACATTCAGTACTTC
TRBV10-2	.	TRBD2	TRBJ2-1	CASSPTGLAGLFYNEQFF	TGCGCCAGCAGCCCCACGGGACTAGCGGGCCTCTTCTACAATGAGCAGTTCTTC
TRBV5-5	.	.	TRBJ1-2	CASSWARDGLVYGYTF	TGTGCCAGCAGCTGGGCGAGGGACGGGCTCGTATATGGCTACACCTTC
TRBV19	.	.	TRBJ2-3	CATRDRGRSDTQYF	TGTGCCACCCGGGACAGAGGGAGGTCAGATACGCAGTATTTT
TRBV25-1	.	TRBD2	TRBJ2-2	CAGSRLAGTGELFF	TGTGCCGGCAGTAGACTAGCGGGTACCGGGGAGCTGTTTTTT
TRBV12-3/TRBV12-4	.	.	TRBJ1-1	CASSPGSFF	TGTGCCAGCAGTCCTGGTTCTTTCTTT
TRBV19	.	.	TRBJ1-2	CASSLPLYGYTF	TGTGCCAGTAGTCTCCCGTTGTATGGCTACACCTTC
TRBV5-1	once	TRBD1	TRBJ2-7	CASSWTGTYEQYF	TGCGCCAGCAGCTGGACAGGGACCTACGAGCAGTACTTC
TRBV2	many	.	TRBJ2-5	CASSEGTYQETQYF	TGTGCCAGCAGTGAAGGGACATACCAAGAGACCCAGTACTTC
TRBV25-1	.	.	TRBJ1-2	CASSPPTGHDGYTF	TGTGCCAGCAGTCCCCCGACAGGTCACGATGGCTACACCTTC
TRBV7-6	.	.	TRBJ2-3	CASSSTTDTQYF	TGTGCCAGCAGCTCAACCACAGATACGCAGTATTTT
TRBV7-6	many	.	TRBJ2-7	CASSLGAGAGEQYF	TGTGCCAGCAGCTTAGGGGCCGGGGCGGGCGAGCAGTACTTC
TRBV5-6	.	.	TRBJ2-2	CASSHGEAGELFF	TGTGCCAGCAGCCATGGGGAGGCCGGGGAGCTGTTTTTT
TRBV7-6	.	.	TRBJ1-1	CASSLAAGITEAFF	TGTGCCAGCAGCTTAGCGGCAGGGATCACTGAAGCTTTCTTT
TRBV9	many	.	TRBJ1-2	CASSETAFYGYTF	TGTGCCAGCAGCGAGACCGCTTTCTATGGCTACACCTTC
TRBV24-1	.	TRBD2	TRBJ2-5	CATSGGGQETQYF	TGTGCCACCAGTGGGGGGGGGCAAGAGACCCAGTACTTC
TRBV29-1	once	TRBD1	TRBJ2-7	CSAWTGYEQYF	TGCAGCGCCTGGACAGGGTACGAGCAGTACTTC
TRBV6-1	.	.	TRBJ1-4	CASSEETIWREKLFF	TGTGCCAGCAGTGAAGAAACAATTTGGAGAGAAAAACTGTTTTTT
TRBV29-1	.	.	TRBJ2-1	CSVRLGGGNEQFF	TGCAGCGTTCGACTGGGGGGAGGCAATGAGCAGTTCTTC
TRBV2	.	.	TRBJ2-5	CASTPFGGQTQYF	TGTGCCAGCACCCCGTTCGGGGGACAGACCCAGTACTTC
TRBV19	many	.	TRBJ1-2	CASSMRRQGTFGYTF	TGTGCCAGTAGTATGAGGCGGCAGGGGACCTTCGGCTACACCTTC
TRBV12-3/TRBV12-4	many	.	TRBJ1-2	CASRLSGPTSYGYTF	TGTGCCAGCAGGCTAAGCGGGCCCACAAGCTATGGCTACACCTTC
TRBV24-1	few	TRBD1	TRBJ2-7	CATDRAGLYEQYF	TGTGCCACCGACAGGGCTGGCCTCTACGAGCAGTACTTC
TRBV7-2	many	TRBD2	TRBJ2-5	CASRGAGGETQYF	TGTGCCAGCCGGGGGGCGGGGGGAGAGACCCAGTACTTC
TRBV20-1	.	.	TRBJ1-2	CSASESGAGEGYTF	TGCAGTGCTAGCGAATCAGGGGCCGGGGAGGGCTACACCTTC
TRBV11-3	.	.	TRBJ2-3	CASSPVYTRRRDTQYF	TGTGCCAGCAGCCCAGTATATACCCGCCGTAGGGATACGCAGTATTTT
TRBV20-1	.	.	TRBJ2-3	CSASLELWSGSSTDTQYF	TGCAGTGCTAGTTTGGAGTTGTGGAGCGGGTCTAGCACAGATACGCAGTATTTT
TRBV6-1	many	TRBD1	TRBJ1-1	CASSRDREAFF	TGTGCCAGCAGTCGGGACAGAGAAGCTTTCTTT
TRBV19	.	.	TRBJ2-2	CASSRGAGAGTGELFF	TGTGCCAGTAGTAGGGGGGCGGGGGCTGGCACCGGGGAGCTGTTTTTT
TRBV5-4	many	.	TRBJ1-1	CASSKGQQTEAFF	TGTGCCAGCAGCAAAGGACAGCAAACTGAAGCTTTCTTT